The rows below give T cell receptor beta chains drawn from one sample of a study of cytomegalovirus exposure and HLA in healthy donors. Generated by immunoSEQ multiplex PCR, the TCRdb table keeps only in-frame clones and is missing some. Of 150,000 or so clones in the sample, about three quarters were seen once. The sample taken for sequencing was PBMCs. These receptors were taken from a man aged 18 to 29 in good health and CMV-seropositive. CDR3s include the opening cysteine and the closing phenylalanine or tryptophan. A D gene is named only where the DNA matches it firmly. A row's size may be missing; if present it is once, few, many or a size class.

cdr3_aa,cdr3_nt,j_call,d_call,v_call,clone_size
CASSNPPGVLNQPQHF,TGTGCCAGTAGTAACCCCCCCGGGGTCCTCAATCAGCCCCAGCATTTT,TRBJ1-5,-,TRBV19,-
CASNRGDTEAFF,TGTGCCAGCAACAGGGGCGACACTGAAGCTTTCTTT,TRBJ1-1,TRBD1,TRBV6-6,once
CASSLYGTGGTEAFF,TGTGCCAGCAGCCTGTACGGGACAGGGGGCACTGAAGCTTTCTTT,TRBJ1-1,TRBD1,TRBV11-1,-
CASSETQGPNYGYTF,TGTGCCAGCAGTGAAACCCAGGGGCCCAACTATGGCTACACCTTC,TRBJ1-2,-,TRBV6-1,-
CASRAPGTGSYNSPLHF,TGTGCCAGCAGGGCCCCCGGGACAGGGTCCTATAATTCACCCCTCCACTTT,TRBJ1-6,TRBD1,TRBV2,-
CASSQVLAADTQYF,TGCGCCAGCAGCCAAGTACTAGCGGCGGATACGCAGTATTTT,TRBJ2-3,TRBD2,TRBV4-1,-
CASSNRDRDGYTF,TGTGCCAGCAGCAACCGGGACAGGGATGGCTACACCTTC,TRBJ1-2,TRBD1,TRBV9,-
CASSLIGENQPQHF,TGTGCCAGCAGTTTGATAGGAGAAAATCAGCCCCAGCATTTT,TRBJ1-5,-,TRBV28,once
CASSQAITSGNTIYF,TGCGCCAGCAGCCAAGCGATCACTTCTGGAAACACCATATATTTT,TRBJ1-3,-,TRBV4-1,few
CASSDRTRELGSPLHF,TGTGCCAGCAGTGACCGGACCCGGGAGCTGGGTTCACCCCTCCACTTT,TRBJ1-6,-,TRBV25-1,once
CASSPDAQGRSNGYTF,TGTGCCAGCTCACCGGACGCGCAGGGGCGTTCCAATGGCTACACCTTC,TRBJ1-2,-,TRBV18,-
CASSRGGKTDEAFF,TGTGCCAGCAGCCGCGGCGGGAAGACAGATGAAGCTTTCTTT,TRBJ1-1,-,TRBV7-9,once
CASSPSNGRGLTGELFF,TGTGCCAGCTCACCATCGAACGGAAGGGGTTTAACCGGGGAGCTGTTTTTT,TRBJ2-2,-,TRBV18,-
CASSQESGARGTEAFF,TGCGCCAGCAGCCAAGAAAGCGGCGCACGGGGGACTGAAGCTTTCTTT,TRBJ1-1,-,TRBV4-1,-
CASSVRQNSNQPQHF,TGTGCCAGCAGCGTGAGACAAAATAGCAATCAGCCCCAGCATTTT,TRBJ1-5,-,TRBV2,-
CAWSPLGVNTGELFF,TGTGCCTGGTCACCGTTAGGAGTGAACACCGGGGAGCTGTTTTTT,TRBJ2-2,-,TRBV30,-
CASSADREATEAFF,TGTGCCAGTAGTGCCGACAGGGAGGCCACTGAAGCTTTCTTT,TRBJ1-1,TRBD1,TRBV19,-
CAGADRRRSNTGELFF,TGTGCCGGCGCGGACAGGAGAAGATCGAACACCGGGGAGCTGTTTTTT,TRBJ2-2,TRBD1,TRBV5-4,-
CATSRDILWQGVSSGANVLTF,TGTGCCACCAGCAGAGATATCCTTTGGCAGGGTGTGTCGTCTGGGGCCAACGTCCTGACTTTC,TRBJ2-6,-,TRBV15,-
CASSLERTGELFF,TGCGCCAGCAGCTTGGAACGGACCGGGGAGCTGTTTTTT,TRBJ2-2,-,TRBV5-1,-
CASNPPRANEKLFF,TGTGCCAGCAATCCTCCCCGGGCTAATGAAAAACTGTTTTTT,TRBJ1-4,-,TRBV28,-
CASSLAGRDRSDTQYF,TGTGCCAGCAGCTTAGCAGGGCGGGACAGATCCGATACGCAGTATTTT,TRBJ2-3,-,TRBV7-8,-
CASSSRPGQGPGYTF,TGTGCCAGCAGTTCCCGCCCGGGACAGGGACCCGGCTACACCTTC,TRBJ1-2,TRBD1,TRBV27,-
CVSSAQYNSPLHF,TGTGTCTCTTCCGCACAATATAATTCACCCCTCCACTTT,TRBJ1-6,-,TRBV30,-
CASSEYGVANYGYTF,TGTGCCAGCAGTGAATACGGGGTAGCTAACTATGGCTACACCTTC,TRBJ1-2,-,TRBV25-1,-
CASSYRGYGYTF,TGTGCCAGCAGTTATCGGGGATATGGCTACACCTTC,TRBJ1-2,-,TRBV6-5,-
CASSPRSGDSYTF,TGCGCCAGCAGCCCGCGGTCCGGGGATAGCTACACCTTC,TRBJ1-2,-,TRBV5-1,-
CAISESLPPGYTEAFF,TGTGCCATCAGTGAGTCTTTACCCCCCGGGTACACTGAAGCTTTCTTT,TRBJ1-1,-,TRBV10-3,-
CAAHPDYVTDTQYF,TGTGCCGCCCATCCGGACTATGTCACAGATACGCAGTATTTT,TRBJ2-3,-,TRBV6-1,-
CASTGTTYGYTF,TGCGCCAGCACCGGGACTACCTATGGCTACACCTTC,TRBJ1-2,-,TRBV10-1,-
CASSRGQGNTEAFF,TGTGCCAGCAGCCGCGGACAGGGTAACACTGAAGCTTTCTTT,TRBJ1-1,TRBD1,TRBV7-9,-
CASSINPGGKNIQYF,TGTGCCAGTAGTATAAACCCAGGGGGCAAAAACATTCAGTACTTC,TRBJ2-4,TRBD1,TRBV19,few
CSVSRAGELFF,TGCAGCGTATCTCGGGCCGGGGAGCTGTTTTTT,TRBJ2-2,-,TRBV29-1,-
CASSEVLGQETQYF,TGTGCCAGCAGTGAAGTGCTCGGCCAAGAGACCCAGTACTTC,TRBJ2-5,-,TRBV2,-
CASSHIRGNTEAFF,TGTGCCAGCAGCCATATTAGGGGAAACACTGAAGCTTTCTTT,TRBJ1-1,-,TRBV14,once
CATSRDFRQGGKTNEKLFF,TGTGCCACCAGCAGAGATTTTAGACAGGGGGGGAAAACTAATGAAAAACTGTTTTTT,TRBJ1-4,TRBD1,TRBV15,-
CASSTIPTGGKAGELFF,TGTGCCAGCAGCACAATCCCTACAGGGGGAAAGGCCGGGGAGCTGTTTTTT,TRBJ2-2,TRBD1,TRBV7-3,-
CASSLKGGTSGGSAYNEQFF,TGCGCCAGCAGCCTTAAAGGAGGGACTAGCGGGGGATCGGCCTACAATGAGCAGTTCTTC,TRBJ2-1,TRBD2,TRBV4-1,-
CAPTGYHNTGELFF,TGTGCTCCGACAGGGTATCATAACACCGGGGAGCTGTTTTTT,TRBJ2-2,TRBD1,TRBV12-5,-
CASSLEGQGPNEQFF,TGTGCCAGCAGCTTAGAGGGACAGGGACCCAATGAGCAGTTCTTC,TRBJ2-1,TRBD1,TRBV7-6,-
CASSSDPGRHSPLHF,TGCGCCAGCAGCTCCGACCCGGGGAGGCATTCACCCCTCCACTTT,TRBJ1-6,-,TRBV5-1,once
CASRMTYTGELFF,TGTGCCAGCAGGATGACTTATACCGGGGAGCTGTTTTTT,TRBJ2-2,-,TRBV27,once
CASSLRGGLAGGSLETQYF,TGTGCCAGTAGCCTGCGGGGGGGACTAGCGGGAGGCAGTCTAGAGACCCAGTACTTC,TRBJ2-5,TRBD2,TRBV19,few
CAWTLAAVFNEQFF,TGTGCCTGGACCTTAGCCGCCGTATTCAATGAGCAGTTCTTC,TRBJ2-1,-,TRBV30,-